This TCR beta chain emerged from a study of T cell responses to AZD1222 COVID-19 vaccine. The CDR3 is made up of 17 amino acids. Germline V gene sequence: CDR1 LGHNA, CDR2 YNFKEQ. Trimming removed 3 bases from V and 4 bases from J, with 22 bases in between. Broader study findings: The repertoires were collected only after the peak T cell response.

Remarks on this clone: Antigen: not known.

TCRdb's copy holds only in-frame clones and misses some; the assay was immunoSEQ multiplex PCR. Of approximately 110,000 clones in the sample, 90% to 95% were seen once. V and J are TRBV4-2 and TRBJ2-7, with D perhaps matching TRBD2 (7 bases). The source material was peripheral blood, sampled on day 0 of AZD1222 vaccination. This TCR derives from an adult in good health. CDR3 sequence: CASSQGAGDRRGYEQYF. CDR3 bases: TGTGCCAGCAGCCAGGGGGCGGGGGACCGACGGGGTTACGAGCAGTACTTC.